The 25 T cell receptor beta chains listed next were all sequenced from one sample in a study of blood T cells in healthy people across ages. Through a sample-barcoded 5' primer and a J-beta primer mix, a second PCR was run for about 6 to 11 cycles. TCRdb used MiXCR to reprocess the 5' RACE reads, holding one entry per CDR3 protein. This repertoire shows around 780,000 distinct CDR3 sequences, around 25% found once; its top ten account for 2.5% to 3.5%. A further study also used this sample, focusing on T cells of mothers and their children.

Sequencing was done on a sample of blood. The receptors originated from a boy younger than 18 in good health.

This clonotype was found a few times. The chain recombines TRBV5-1 with TRBJ2-7, with D perhaps TRBD1 or TRBD2 (5 bases each). The CDR3 spans 12 residues. Germline lookup yields CDR1 SGHRS and CDR2 YFSETQ. Trimming left V 5 bases short and J 5 bases short, with 11 bases between. This CDR3 is CASRLDSNEQYF. CDR3 nucleotide sequence: TGCGCCAGCAGACTAGACAGTAACGAGCAGTACTTC.

The chain combines TRBV7-9 with TRBJ2-6; 7 nucleotides line up with TRBD1. Trimming at V came to 3 bases and at J to 2 bases, leaving 4 bases not matched to a gene. From germline, CDR1 is SEHNR and CDR2 FQNEAQ (reference sequence). This CDR3 has 16 amino acids. The CDR3 DNA reads as TGTGCCAGCAGCTTCTACAGGGGTACTGGGGCCAACGTCCTGACTTTC. It translates to CASSFYRGTGANVLTF.

Of note for this clonotype: At one end, the junction sequence differs from germline, possibly due to a read error. This rearrangement joins TRBV12-5 to TRBJ1-3, with D maybe TRBD1 (5 bases). The CDR3 has 14 residues. Germline CDR1 is LGHNT and CDR2 is FRNRAP. The CDR3 sequence: CASGSGTSGNTIYF. The DNA for the CDR3 is TGTGCTAGTGGCTCCGGGACCTCTGGAAACACCATATACTTT.

This clonotype turned up a few times. The V call is TRBV24-1, the J call TRBJ1-5, with a possible D match to TRBD1 (5 bases). In germline, CDR1 is KGHDR, CDR2 SFDVKD. CDR3 length: 13 residues. With 5 bases removed from V and 2 bases from J, the gap between germline ends came to 6 bases. CDR3 loop: CATSGDGNQPQHF. The CDR3 nucleotides are TGTGCCACCAGTGGGGACGGCAATCAGCCCCAGCATTTT.

Turning to this clonotype: The junction differs from germline at one of its ends, possibly a read error. The rearrangement joins TRBV28 to TRBJ2-1; D may be TRBD1 or TRBD2 (5 bases each). This CDR3 has 12 amino acids. Germline loops: CDR1 MDHEN, CDR2 SYDVKM. The CDR3 DNA is TGTGCCAGCAGTTTAATGCCGGGGCTCCCGTACTTC. This translates into CASSLMPGLPYF.

This clonotype was seen more than once but under ten times. The chain links TRBV5-1 to TRBJ1-2; the D gene is possibly TRBD1 (5 bases). The CDR3 contains 13 residues. The V gene's germline CDR1 is SGHRS and CDR2 YFSETQ. Trimming cost V 4 bases and J 3 bases, with 10 bases left between them. DNA of the CDR3: TGCGCCAGCAGCCGAGACAGCTACTATGGCTACACCTTC. Translation: CASSRDSYYGYTF. Variable domain in full (rest from reference TRBV5-1 and TRBJ1-2): KAGVTQTPRYLIKTRGQQVTLSCSPISGHRSVSWYQQTPGQGLQFLFEYFSETQRNKGNFPGRFSGRQFSNSRSEMNVSTLELGDSALYLCASSRDSYYGYTFGSGTRLTVV.

This clonotype was detected only a few times. The rearrangement uses TRBV30 and TRBJ2-5; D gene unclear. The CDR3 is 15 amino acids. Germline CDR1 GTSNPN, CDR2 SVGIG (reference sequence). Between the trimmed V and J ends, which lost 2 bases and 2 bases, there was a span of 15 bases. The CDR3 protein is CAWSKELGQQETQYF. The DNA for the CDR3 is TGTGCCTGGAGTAAGGAATTGGGTCAACAAGAGACCCAGTACTTC.

This clonotype came up a few times. The chain couples TRBV12-3 or TRBV12-4 to TRBJ2-2; no definite D call. V dropped 5 bases and J dropped 3 bases, with 10 bases sitting between them. The CDR3 extends over 14 amino acids. The CDR3 DNA sequence: TGTGCCAGCAGTCCAACCTGGGACACCGGGGAGCTGTTTTTT. Encoded protein: CASSPTWDTGELFF.

This clonotype was detected a few times. The genes are TRBV4-2 and TRBJ1-2; no clear D. The length of the CDR3 is 16 residues. Per the germline V gene, CDR1 is LGHNA and CDR2 is YNFKEQ. Trimming took 1 base from V and 8 from J, leaving 20 bases between them. This CDR3 reads CASSQVIRGKASGYTF. The CDR3 nucleotides are TGTGCCAGCAGCCAAGTGATTAGAGGGAAGGCTAGCGGCTACACCTTC.

The CDR3 DNA reads as TGCAGCGTTGTATGGACAACGAACTATGGCTACACCTTC. As protein: CSVVWTTNYGYTF. V gene TRBV29-1 combines with J gene TRBJ1-2; tentatively, D is TRBD1 (5 bases). The germline gives CDR1 SQVTM, CDR2 ANQGSEA. The germline V and J ends were trimmed by 4 bases and 2 bases, with 11 bases remaining between them. There are 13 residues in the CDR3.

V and J are TRBV7-7 and TRBJ2-3, with TRBD2 matching 7 bases. The CDR3 is 16 residues long. V gave up 2 bases and J gave up 2 bases; unmatched junction bases: 7. CDR1 and CDR2 (germline): SSHAT, FNYEAQ (reference sequence). The CDR3 bases are TGTGCCAGCAGCTTAAGAGCGGGGCCTAACACAGATACGCAGTATTTT. Translated: CASSLRAGPNTDTQYF.

The rearrangement uses TRBV24-1 and TRBJ2-6, with D unclear. Trimming left V 10 bases short and J 2 bases short, with 8 bases between. CDR1 is KGHDR, CDR2 SFDVKD, per germline. The CDR3 has 13 residues. The CDR3 bases are TGTGCCACACAAACCCCTGGGGCCAACGTCCTGACTTTC. As protein: CATQTPGANVLTF.

This clonotype has more than one count but fewer than ten. This chain links TRBV27 with TRBJ2-1; TRBD1 matches at 11 bases. The CDR3 runs to 14 residues. V gave up 6 bases and J gave up 9 bases; unmatched junction bases: 7. Germline V CDR1 and CDR2: MNHEY, SMNVEV (reference sequence). CDR3 sequence reads: CASRRGQGAGEQFF. CDR3 nucleotides: TGTGCCAGCAGACGCGGACAGGGGGCCGGTGAGCAGTTCTTC.

The rearrangement links TRBV30 to TRBJ2-5; D remains unclear. Near its end, the DNA agrees better with TRBJ2-1, so the J call may be wrong. The CDR3 is 10 amino acids. The germline V gene encodes CDR1 GTSNPN and CDR2 SVGIG (reference sequence). The CDR3 bases are TGTGCCTGGAGTGGGAATGAGCAGTTCTTC. It encodes CAWSGNEQFF.

As DNA, the CDR3 is TGTGCCAGTAGTCGCGGGGGACAGTCGAACACCGGGGAGCTGTTTTTT. Amino acids: CASSRGGQSNTGELFF. This sequence joins TRBV19 and TRBJ2-2, with D possibly being TRBD1 or TRBD2 (7 bases each). V was clipped by 5 bases and J by 0 bases, with 13 bases between them. The germline V gene has CDR1 LNHDA and CDR2 SQIVND (reference sequence). This CDR3 spans 16 amino acids.

The V and J genes are TRBV14 and TRBJ1-1; 11 nucleotides line up with TRBD1. The germline CDR1 and CDR2 sequences are SGHDN and FVKESK. Unmatched junction bases numbered 6, after V lost 8 bases and J lost 7 bases. The CDR3 consists of 13 residues. CDR3 amino acids: CASWRGQGGEAFF. The CDR3 region has the DNA TGTGCCAGCTGGAGGGGACAGGGGGGTGAAGCTTTCTTT.

As DNA, the CDR3 is TGTGCCAGCAACCAGGGCGGTGGCTACACCTTC. Amino acids: CASNQGGGYTF. This sequence joins TRBV6-2 or TRBV6-3 and TRBJ1-2; D is perhaps TRBD1 (5 bases). The CDR3 totals 11 residues. Germline CDR1 and CDR2: MNHEY and SVGEGT. The germline V and J ends were trimmed by 7 bases and 7 bases, with 10 bases remaining between them.

This chain joins TRBV9 and TRBJ1-4; 7 nucleotides align to TRBD1. The length of the CDR3 is 15 residues. Trimming at V came to 4 bases and at J to 3 bases, leaving 6 bases not matched to a gene. Germline CDR1 and CDR2: SGDLS and YYNGEE. The CDR3: CASSPFDRANEKLFF. DNA for the CDR3: TGTGCCAGCAGCCCCTTCGACAGGGCTAATGAAAAACTGTTTTTT.

The chain combines TRBV20-1 with TRBJ2-5; 7 bases agree with TRBD2. The CDR3 sequence is 11 residues long. Germline CDR1 reads DFQATT; CDR2 reads SNEGSKA (reference sequence). The CDR3 nucleotides are TGCAGAGCGGGATCCAAAGAGACCCAGTACTTC. This gives the protein CRAGSKETQYF.

The V and J genes are TRBV5-1 and TRBJ1-6; 7 bases map to TRBD1. Germline loops: CDR1 SGHRS, CDR2 YFSETQ. The CDR3 contains 14 residues. V lost 3 bases to trimming and J lost 9 bases; unmatched junction nucleotides: 6. The CDR3 sequence: CASSSGTALSPLHF. CDR3 sequence (DNA): TGCGCCAGCAGCTCCGGGACAGCCCTTTCACCCCTCCACTTT.

With regard to this clonotype: A read error may account for a junction end that differs from germline. The chain's CDR3 is CASSQPPRSLEALF. The CDR3 coding sequence is TGTGCCAGCAGCCAGCCTCCCCGATCCTTAGAAGCTCTCTTT. V is TRBV11-2 and J is TRBJ1-1, with unresolved D. Germline V lookup: CDR1 SGHAT, CDR2 FQNNGV. The CDR3 consists of 14 residues.

The V call is TRBV3-1, the J call TRBJ2-3; D gene ambiguous. The CDR3 sequence is 15 residues long. V shed 0 bases and J shed 2 bases, with 9 bases lying between them. CDR1 is LGHDT and CDR2 is YNNKEL in the germline V gene (reference sequence). CDR3 loop: CASSQDPRLTDTQYF. The CDR3 DNA is TGTGCCAGCAGCCAAGATCCCAGACTCACAGATACGCAGTATTTT.

The CDR3 DNA is TGTGCCAGCTCACCAGGGGTAACCAACTACGAGCAGTACTTC. Protein product: CASSPGVTNYEQYF. The chain joins TRBV18 to TRBJ2-1; D is uncertain. The J call may be incorrect, as the DNA end agrees better with TRBJ2-7. Germline V gene data show CDR1 as KGHSH and CDR2 as LQKENI. The CDR3 spans 14 residues.

This sequence joins TRBV28 and TRBJ2-2; either TRBD1 or TRBD2 may fit D (6 bases each). Per the germline V gene, CDR1 is MDHEN and CDR2 is SYDVKM. V lost 6 bases and J lost 4, with 15 bases in between. The length of the CDR3 is 15 residues. The CDR3 DNA sequence: TGTGCCAGCAGGTCTGCTGGGGGGCCCACCGGGGAGCTGTTTTTT. Its protein product is CASRSAGGPTGELFF.

The V gene is TRBV20-1, the J gene TRBJ2-3; 7 bases align to TRBD2. CDR1 is DFQATT, CDR2 SNEGSKA, per germline (reference sequence). Trimming took 1 base from V and 4 from J; bases not matched to a gene: 5. This CDR3 contains 14 residues. The CDR3 DNA is TGCAGTGCTAGAGCTCTAGCGGAGGCAGATACGCAGTATTTT. The encoded protein is CSARALAEADTQYF.